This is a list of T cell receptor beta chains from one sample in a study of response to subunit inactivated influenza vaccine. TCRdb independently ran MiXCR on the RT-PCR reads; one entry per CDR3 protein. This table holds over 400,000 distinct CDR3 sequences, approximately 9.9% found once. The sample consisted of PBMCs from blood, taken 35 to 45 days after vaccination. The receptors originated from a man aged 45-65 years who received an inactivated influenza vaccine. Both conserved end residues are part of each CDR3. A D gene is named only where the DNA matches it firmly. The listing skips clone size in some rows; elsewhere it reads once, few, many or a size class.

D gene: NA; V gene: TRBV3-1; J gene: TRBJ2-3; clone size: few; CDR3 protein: CASSRRRGGADTQYF
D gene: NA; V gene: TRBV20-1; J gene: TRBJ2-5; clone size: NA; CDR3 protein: CSARWNRQETQYF
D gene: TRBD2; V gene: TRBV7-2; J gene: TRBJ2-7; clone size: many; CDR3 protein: CASSLGLAGAYEQYF
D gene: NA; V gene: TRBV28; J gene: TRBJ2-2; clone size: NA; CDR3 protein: CASSLSKGELFF
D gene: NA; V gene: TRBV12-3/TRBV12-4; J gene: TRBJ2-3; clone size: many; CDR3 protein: CASSPRRSTDTQYF
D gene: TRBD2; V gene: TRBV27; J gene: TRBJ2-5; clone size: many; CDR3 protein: CASSFLSSGARHETQYF
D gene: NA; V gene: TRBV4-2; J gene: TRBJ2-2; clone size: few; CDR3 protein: CASSQSDGGELFF
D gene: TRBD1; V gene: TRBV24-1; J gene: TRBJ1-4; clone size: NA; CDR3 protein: CATSDPGQAEKLFF
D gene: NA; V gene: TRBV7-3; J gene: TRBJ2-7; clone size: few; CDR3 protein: CASSPGGTGDEQYF
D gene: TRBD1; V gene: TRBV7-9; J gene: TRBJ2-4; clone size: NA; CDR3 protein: CASSLIGQENIQYF
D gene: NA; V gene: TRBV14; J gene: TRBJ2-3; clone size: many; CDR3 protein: CASSQLTDTQYF
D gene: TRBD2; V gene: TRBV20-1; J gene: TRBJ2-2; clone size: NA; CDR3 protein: CSARRPGLAVNTGELFF
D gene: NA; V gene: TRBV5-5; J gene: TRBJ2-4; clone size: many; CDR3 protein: CASSPAGLSKNIQYF
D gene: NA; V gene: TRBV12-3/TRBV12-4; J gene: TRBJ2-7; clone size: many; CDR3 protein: CASSLRGGSMNEQYF
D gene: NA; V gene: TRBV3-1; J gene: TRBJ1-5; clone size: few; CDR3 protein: CASSQAEVQPQHF
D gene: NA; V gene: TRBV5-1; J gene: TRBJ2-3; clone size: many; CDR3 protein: CASSQKGTDTQYF